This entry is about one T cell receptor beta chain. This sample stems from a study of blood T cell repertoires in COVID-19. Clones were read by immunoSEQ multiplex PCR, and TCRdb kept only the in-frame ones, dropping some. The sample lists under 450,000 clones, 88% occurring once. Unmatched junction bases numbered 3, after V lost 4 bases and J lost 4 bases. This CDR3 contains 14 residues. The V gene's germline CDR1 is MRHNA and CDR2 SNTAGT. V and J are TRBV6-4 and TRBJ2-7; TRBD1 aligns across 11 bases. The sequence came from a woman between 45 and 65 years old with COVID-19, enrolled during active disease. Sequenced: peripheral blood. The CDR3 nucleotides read TGTGCCAGCAGTGTTGGACAGGGGGCGTACGAGCAGTACTTC. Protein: CASSVGQGAYEQYF.